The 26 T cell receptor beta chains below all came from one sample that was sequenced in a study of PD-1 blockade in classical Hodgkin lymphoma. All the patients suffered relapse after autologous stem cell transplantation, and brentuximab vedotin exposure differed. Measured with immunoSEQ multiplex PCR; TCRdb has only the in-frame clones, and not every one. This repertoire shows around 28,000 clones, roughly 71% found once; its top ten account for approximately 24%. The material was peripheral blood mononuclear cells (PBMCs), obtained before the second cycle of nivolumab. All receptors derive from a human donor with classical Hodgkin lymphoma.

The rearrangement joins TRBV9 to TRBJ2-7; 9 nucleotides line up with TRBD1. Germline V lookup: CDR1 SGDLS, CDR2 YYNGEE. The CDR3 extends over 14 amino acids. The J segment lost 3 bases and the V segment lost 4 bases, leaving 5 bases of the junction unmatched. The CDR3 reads CASSRGQGFYEQYF. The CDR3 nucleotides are TGTGCCAGCAGCCGGGGACAGGGATTCTACGAGCAGTACTTC. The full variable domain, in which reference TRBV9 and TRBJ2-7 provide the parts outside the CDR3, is DSGVTQTPKHLITATGQRVTLRCSPRSGDLSVYWYQQSLDQGLQFLIQYYNGEERAKGNILERFSAQQFPDLHSELNLSSLELGDSALYFCASSRGQGFYEQYFGPGTRLTVT.

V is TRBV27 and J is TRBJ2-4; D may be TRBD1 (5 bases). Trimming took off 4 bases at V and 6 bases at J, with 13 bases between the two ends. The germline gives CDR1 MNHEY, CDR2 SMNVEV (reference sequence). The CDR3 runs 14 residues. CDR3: CASSSQGSGNIQYF. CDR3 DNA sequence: TGTGCCAGCAGTTCCCAGGGCTCGGGAAACATTCAGTACTTC.

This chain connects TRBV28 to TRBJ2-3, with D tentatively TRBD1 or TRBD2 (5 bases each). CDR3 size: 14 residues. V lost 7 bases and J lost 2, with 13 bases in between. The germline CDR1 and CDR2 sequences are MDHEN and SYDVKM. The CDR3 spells CASKVEGTTDTQYF. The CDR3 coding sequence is TGTGCCAGCAAAGTTGAGGGGACCACAGATACGCAGTATTTT.

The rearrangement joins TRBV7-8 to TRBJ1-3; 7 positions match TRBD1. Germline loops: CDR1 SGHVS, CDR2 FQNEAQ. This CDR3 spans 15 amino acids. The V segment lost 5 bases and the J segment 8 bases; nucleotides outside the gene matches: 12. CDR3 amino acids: CASSILGTARDTIYF. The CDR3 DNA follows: TGTGCCAGCAGCATACTCGGGACAGCGAGGGACACCATATATTTT.

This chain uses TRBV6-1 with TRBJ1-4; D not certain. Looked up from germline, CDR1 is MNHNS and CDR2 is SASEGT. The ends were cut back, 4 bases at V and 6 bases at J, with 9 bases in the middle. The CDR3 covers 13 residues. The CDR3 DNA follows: TGTGCCAGCAGTGGGGTTATACATGAAAAACTGTTTTTT. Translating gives CASSGVIHEKLFF.

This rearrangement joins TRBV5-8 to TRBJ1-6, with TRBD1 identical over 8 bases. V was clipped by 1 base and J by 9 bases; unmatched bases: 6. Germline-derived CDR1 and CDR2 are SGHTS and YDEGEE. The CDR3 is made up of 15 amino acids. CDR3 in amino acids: CASSLFQGAVSPLHF. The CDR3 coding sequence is TGTGCCAGCAGCTTGTTCCAGGGGGCAGTTTCACCCCTCCACTTT.

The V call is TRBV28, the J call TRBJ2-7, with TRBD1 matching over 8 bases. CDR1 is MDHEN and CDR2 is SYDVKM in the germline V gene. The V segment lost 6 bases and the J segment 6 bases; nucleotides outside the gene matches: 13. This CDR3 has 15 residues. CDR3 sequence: CASSSGTGAPSEQYF. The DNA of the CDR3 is TGTGCCAGCAGCTCCGGGACAGGAGCTCCCAGCGAGCAGTACTTC.

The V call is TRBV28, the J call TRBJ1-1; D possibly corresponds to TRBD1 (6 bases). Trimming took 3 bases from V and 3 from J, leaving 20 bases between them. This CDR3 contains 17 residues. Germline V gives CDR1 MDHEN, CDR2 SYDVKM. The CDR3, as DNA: TGTGCCAGCAGTTTGAGTCGCTGGGGGCGGAAGGACACTGAAGCTTTCTTT. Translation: CASSLSRWGRKDTEAFF.

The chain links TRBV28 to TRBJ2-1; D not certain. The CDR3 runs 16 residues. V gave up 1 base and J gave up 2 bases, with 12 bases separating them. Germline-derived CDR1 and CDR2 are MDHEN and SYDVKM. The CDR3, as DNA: TGTGCCAGCAGTTTATCTACAATCTTCGCCTACAATGAGCAGTTCTTC. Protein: CASSLSTIFAYNEQFF.

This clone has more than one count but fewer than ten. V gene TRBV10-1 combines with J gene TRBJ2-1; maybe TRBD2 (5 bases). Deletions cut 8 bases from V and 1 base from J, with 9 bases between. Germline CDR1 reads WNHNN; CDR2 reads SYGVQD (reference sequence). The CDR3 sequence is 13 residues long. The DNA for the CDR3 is TGCGCCAGCGCCCCGGGATCCTACAATGAGCAGTTCTTC. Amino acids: CASAPGSYNEQFF.

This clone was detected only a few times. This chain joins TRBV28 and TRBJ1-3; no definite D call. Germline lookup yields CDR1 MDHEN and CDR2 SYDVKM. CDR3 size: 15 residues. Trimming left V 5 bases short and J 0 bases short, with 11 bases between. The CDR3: CASSEHSGSGNTIYF. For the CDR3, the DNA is TGTGCCAGCAGTGAACACAGTGGCTCTGGAAACACCATATATTTT.

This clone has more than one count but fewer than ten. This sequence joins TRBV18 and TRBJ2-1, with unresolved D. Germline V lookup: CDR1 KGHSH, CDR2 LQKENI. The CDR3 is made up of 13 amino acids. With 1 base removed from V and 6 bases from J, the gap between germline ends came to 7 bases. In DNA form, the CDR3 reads TGTGCCAGCTCACCACAGGGTCGCAATGAGCAGTTCTTC. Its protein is CASSPQGRNEQFF.

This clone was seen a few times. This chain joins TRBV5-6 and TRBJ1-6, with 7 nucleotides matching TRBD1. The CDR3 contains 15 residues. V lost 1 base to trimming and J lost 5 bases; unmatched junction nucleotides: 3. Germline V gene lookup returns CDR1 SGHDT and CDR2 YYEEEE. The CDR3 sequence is CASSLWDRNNSPLHF. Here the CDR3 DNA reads TGTGCCAGCAGCTTGTGGGACAGAAATAATTCACCCCTCCACTTT.

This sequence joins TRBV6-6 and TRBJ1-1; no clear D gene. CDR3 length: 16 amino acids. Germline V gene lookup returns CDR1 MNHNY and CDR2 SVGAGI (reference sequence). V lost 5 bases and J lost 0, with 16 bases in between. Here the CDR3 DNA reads TGTGCCAGCAGTCTCGGGAGCGCCGCCATGAACACTGAAGCTTTCTTT. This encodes CASSLGSAAMNTEAFF.

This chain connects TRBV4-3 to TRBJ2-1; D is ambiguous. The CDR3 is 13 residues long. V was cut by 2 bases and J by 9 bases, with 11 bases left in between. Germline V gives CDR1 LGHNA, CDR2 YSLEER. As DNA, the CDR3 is TGCGCCAGCAGCCAAAAGGTATCCGTTGAGCAGTTCTTC. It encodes CASSQKVSVEQFF.

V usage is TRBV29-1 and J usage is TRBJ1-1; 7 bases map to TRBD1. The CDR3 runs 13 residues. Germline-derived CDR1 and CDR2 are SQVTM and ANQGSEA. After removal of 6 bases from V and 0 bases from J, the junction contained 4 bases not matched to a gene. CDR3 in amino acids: CSVPGQMNTEAFF. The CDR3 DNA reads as TGCAGCGTCCCGGGACAGATGAACACTGAAGCTTTCTTT.

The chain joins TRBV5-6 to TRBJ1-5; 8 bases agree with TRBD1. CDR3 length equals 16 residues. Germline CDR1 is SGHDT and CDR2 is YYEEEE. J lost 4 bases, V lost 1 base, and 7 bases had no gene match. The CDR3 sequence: CASSLSRQGTNQPQHF. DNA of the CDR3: TGTGCCAGCAGCTTGTCGAGACAGGGGACGAATCAGCCCCAGCATTTT.

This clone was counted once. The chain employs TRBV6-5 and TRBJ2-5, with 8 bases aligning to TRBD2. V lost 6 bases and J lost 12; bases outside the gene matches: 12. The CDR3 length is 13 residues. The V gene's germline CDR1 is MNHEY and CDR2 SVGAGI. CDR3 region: CASRAVRLAREYF. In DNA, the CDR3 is TGTGCCAGCAGAGCTGTTCGACTAGCGAGGGAGTACTTC.

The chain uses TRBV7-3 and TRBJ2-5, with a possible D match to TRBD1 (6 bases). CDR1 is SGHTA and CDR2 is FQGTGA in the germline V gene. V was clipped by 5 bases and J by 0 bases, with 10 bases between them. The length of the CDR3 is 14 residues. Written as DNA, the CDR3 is TGTGCCAGCAGCCCCCGGGACAACCAAGAGACCCAGTACTTC. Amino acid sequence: CASSPRDNQETQYF. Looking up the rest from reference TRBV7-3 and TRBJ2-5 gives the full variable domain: GAGVSQTPSNKVTEKGKYVELRCDPISGHTALYWYRQSLGQGPEFLIYFQGTGAADDSGLPNDRFFAVRPEGSVSTLKIQRTERGDSAVYLCASSPRDNQETQYFGPGTRLLVL.

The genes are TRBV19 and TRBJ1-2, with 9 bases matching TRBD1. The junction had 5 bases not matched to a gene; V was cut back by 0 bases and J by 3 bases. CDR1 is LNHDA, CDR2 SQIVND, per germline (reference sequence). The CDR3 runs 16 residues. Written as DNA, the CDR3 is TGTGCCAGTAGTATAGAGCCGACAGGGGGGGACTATGGCTACACCTTC. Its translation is CASSIEPTGGDYGYTF.

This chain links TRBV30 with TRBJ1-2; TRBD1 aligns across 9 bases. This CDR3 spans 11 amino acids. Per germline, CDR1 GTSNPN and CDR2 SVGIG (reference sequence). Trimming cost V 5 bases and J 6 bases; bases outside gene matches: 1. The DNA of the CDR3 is TGTGCCTGGGGGACAGGGAATGGCTACACCTTC. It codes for CAWGTGNGYTF.

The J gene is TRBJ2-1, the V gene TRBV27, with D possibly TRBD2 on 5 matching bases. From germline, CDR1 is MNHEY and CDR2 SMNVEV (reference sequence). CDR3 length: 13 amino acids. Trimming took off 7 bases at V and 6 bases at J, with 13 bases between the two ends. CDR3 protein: CASISRGLNEQFF. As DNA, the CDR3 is TGTGCCAGCATCTCGCGAGGGCTCAATGAGCAGTTCTTC.

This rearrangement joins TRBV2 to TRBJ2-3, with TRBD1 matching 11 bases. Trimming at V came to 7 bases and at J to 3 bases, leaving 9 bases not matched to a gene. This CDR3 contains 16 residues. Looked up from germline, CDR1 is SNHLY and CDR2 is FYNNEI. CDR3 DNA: TGTGCCAGCACTCCCGCCGGGACAGGGGGTACAGATACGCAGTATTTT. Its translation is CASTPAGTGGTDTQYF.

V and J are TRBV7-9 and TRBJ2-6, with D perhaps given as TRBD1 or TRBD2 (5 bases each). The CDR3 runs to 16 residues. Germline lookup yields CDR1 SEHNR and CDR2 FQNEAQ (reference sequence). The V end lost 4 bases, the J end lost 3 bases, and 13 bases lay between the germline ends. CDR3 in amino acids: CASSSSGGVGANVLTF. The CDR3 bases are TGTGCCAGCAGCTCCTCTGGGGGAGTTGGGGCCAACGTCCTGACTTTC.

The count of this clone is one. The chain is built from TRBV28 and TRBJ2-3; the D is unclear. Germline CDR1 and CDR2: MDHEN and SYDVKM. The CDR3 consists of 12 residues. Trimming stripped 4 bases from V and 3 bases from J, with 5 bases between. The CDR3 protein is CASSSMTDTQYF. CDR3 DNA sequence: TGTGCCAGCAGTTCGATGACAGATACGCAGTATTTT. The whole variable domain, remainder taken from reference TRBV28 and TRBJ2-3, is DVKVTQSSRYLVKRTGEKVFLECVQDMDHENMFWYRQDPGLGLRLIYFSYDVKMKEKGDIPEGYSVSREKKERFSLILESASTNQTSMYLCASSSMTDTQYFGPGTRLTVL.

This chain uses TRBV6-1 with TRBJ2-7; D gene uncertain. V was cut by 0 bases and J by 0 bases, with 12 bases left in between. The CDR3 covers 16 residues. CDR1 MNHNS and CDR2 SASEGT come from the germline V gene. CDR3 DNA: TGTGCCAGCAGTGAAGCGCCGGACCCTAGCTCCTACGAGCAGTACTTC. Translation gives CASSEAPDPSSYEQYF.